Listed below are T cell receptor beta chains from one sample, sequenced in a study of human T cells and chemical hapten exposure. TCRdb called the RACE reads again in MiXCR, with one record for every CDR3 protein. The data hold 300,000 to 450,000 distinct CDR3 sequences, with around 5.5% observed a single time. The input for sequencing was whole blood, taken in connection with sensitization to the hapten diphenylcyclopropenone (DPC). These receptors all stem from a woman between 18 and 30 years old with alopecia areata. Some clones in this sample may be carry-over from other donors' samples. CDR3s leave out the opening cysteine and the closing phenylalanine or tryptophan. The D gene is left open where the match is weak. Clone sizes are given selectively: once, few, many, or a class where the clone is expanded.

CDR3: ASSYDRATSDIHQPQH
J: TRBJ1-5
size: many
length: 16
V: TRBV6-2/TRBV6-3
D: TRBD1

CDR3: ASSATALYGYT
J: TRBJ1-2
size: .
length: 11
V: TRBV27
D: .

CDR3: ASTIQGYDQPQH
J: TRBJ1-5
size: many
length: 12
V: TRBV7-8
D: .

CDR3: ATKGGGTEAF
J: TRBJ1-1
size: few
length: 10
V: TRBV6-6
D: .

CDR3: AISEERTGRDTEAF
J: TRBJ1-1
size: .
length: 14
V: TRBV10-3
D: TRBD1

CDR3: ASDTGFTNEKLF
J: TRBJ1-4
size: many
length: 12
V: TRBV6-1
D: .

CDR3: SGGQSSYEQY
J: TRBJ2-7
size: few
length: 10
V: TRBV20-1
D: .

CDR3: ASSAPPGEQF
J: TRBJ2-1
size: few
length: 10
V: TRBV9
D: .

CDR3: ASSQLWLRGDSYGYT
J: TRBJ1-2
size: few
length: 15
V: TRBV4-1
D: .

CDR3: ASSFLAGGAKNIQY
J: TRBJ2-4
size: many
length: 14
V: TRBV11-2
D: TRBD2

CDR3: ASSLGTGLGEQY
J: TRBJ2-7
size: .
length: 12
V: TRBV7-9
D: TRBD1

CDR3: ASSAGRGSSYNEQF
J: TRBJ2-1
size: .
length: 14
V: TRBV5-6
D: TRBD2

CDR3: ASSPPEGRAF
J: TRBJ1-1
size: .
length: 10
V: TRBV7-8
D: .

CDR3: ASSTDRYHEKLF
J: TRBJ1-4
size: .
length: 12
V: TRBV6-5
D: TRBD1

CDR3: ASSLSTVTGELF
J: TRBJ2-2
size: .
length: 12
V: TRBV28
D: .

CDR3: ASSYKGQDAYEQY
J: TRBJ2-7
size: few
length: 13
V: TRBV6-6
D: TRBD1

CDR3: ASSQGQGQHTGELF
J: TRBJ2-2
size: many
length: 14
V: TRBV6-2/TRBV6-3
D: TRBD1

CDR3: ASSLGQGLAKNIQY
J: TRBJ2-4
size: many
length: 14
V: TRBV11-3
D: TRBD1

CDR3: SAPKGSWSPPLH
J: TRBJ1-6
size: many
length: 12
V: TRBV20-1
D: .

CDR3: ASSRGPSNEQF
J: TRBJ2-1
size: few
length: 11
V: TRBV4-2
D: .

CDR3: SASTGLAGGTSYNEQF
J: TRBJ2-1
size: .
length: 16
V: TRBV20-1
D: TRBD2

CDR3: AITPWGLASTDTQY
J: TRBJ2-3
size: .
length: 14
V: TRBV10-3
D: .